This is a list of T cell receptor beta chains from one sample in a study of post-analysis software for immune sequencing data. TCRdb reprocessed the PCR reads with MiXCR, giving one entry per CDR3 protein. This table holds about 180,000 distinct CDR3 sequences, approximately 28% found once. The sequenced sample was blood. The receptors were sampled from a girl aged 5-17 years with multiple sclerosis. Both conserved end residues are part of each CDR3. The D gene is left open where the match is weak. For some rows the clone size is stated as once, few or many, or as a class when expanded; others skip it.

j_call d_call v_call clone_size cdr3_nt cdr3_aa
TRBJ2-1 - TRBV4-1 - TGCGCCAGCAGCCCCCAATCTCAAGGGGGGGACAATGAGCAGTTCTTC CASSPQSQGGDNEQFF
TRBJ2-1 - TRBV2 - TGTGCCAGCAGTGGGGAACTAGCTGAGACCTACAATGAGCAGTTCTTC CASSGELAETYNEQFF
TRBJ2-1 TRBD1 TRBV6-2/TRBV6-3 few TGTGCCAGCACGGGGGGACAGGGCTATGAGCAGTTCTTC CASTGGQGYEQFF
TRBJ1-4 TRBD1 TRBV10-2 - TGCGCCAGCAGTGGAGGGACAGGGCTTAATGAAAAACTGTTTTTT CASSGGTGLNEKLFF
TRBJ2-7 TRBD2 TRBV13 - TGTGCCAGCAGCTTAGGATTAGGGCTAGCGGGAGTTACCACCGAGCAGTACTTC CASSLGLGLAGVTTEQYF
TRBJ2-7 - TRBV6-2/TRBV6-3 - TGTGCCAGCAGTATCCCAGGGGCTTGGAGCTACGAGCAGTACTTC CASSIPGAWSYEQYF
TRBJ2-5 TRBD1 TRBV7-8 - TGTGCCAGCAGCCCCACCGGGACAGGCAATGAGCAGTACTTC CASSPTGTGNEQYF
TRBJ2-7 - TRBV18 many TGTGCCAGCTCACAGGGGACCCCTGATGCCTACGAGCAGTACTTC CASSQGTPDAYEQYF
TRBJ2-7 TRBD2 TRBV6-1 - TGTGCCAGCAGACTTAGCGGGACCCCCTACGAGCAGTACTTC CASRLSGTPYEQYF
TRBJ2-3 - TRBV6-1 many TGTGCCAGCAGTGATCGATCCAGCACAGATACGCAGTATTTT CASSDRSSTDTQYF
TRBJ1-2 - TRBV4-1 - TGCGCCAGCAGCCAGGGGAGAAACTATGGCTACACCTTC CASSQGRNYGYTF
TRBJ2-4 TRBD1 TRBV4-3 - TGCGCCAGCAGCCAAGATAAGGGGGCTGACGGAAACATTCAGTACTTC CASSQDKGADGNIQYF
TRBJ2-1 - TRBV7-3 few TGTGCCAGCAGCGCCGCTGAGAGCTCCTACAGTGAGCAGTTCTTC CASSAAESSYSEQFF
TRBJ2-7 - TRBV11-1 many TGTGCCAGCAGCCAAGATCCAGGGGGGTACGAGCAGTACTTC CASSQDPGGYEQYF
TRBJ2-7 TRBD1 TRBV5-6 many TGTGCCAGCAGCTTGGTTACCGGGACAGAGCCCTACGAGCAGTACTTC CASSLVTGTEPYEQYF
TRBJ2-1 - TRBV5-1 many TGCGCCAGCAGCTTCGCATTAATGTCCAACAATGAGCAGTTCTTC CASSFALMSNNEQFF
TRBJ2-1 - TRBV5-1 - TGCGCCAGCAGTCGTTCCCCCGTGGGGCAGGTTGAGCAGTTCTTC CASSRSPVGQVEQFF